A single sample gave rise to the 6 T cell receptor beta chains below, sequenced in a study of shared clonotypes between healthy human individuals. Only CD45RO-negative cells positively selected for CCR7 counted as naive CD8 cells, so terminally differentiated effector memory CD45RA+ cells were excluded. Profiling relied on immunoSEQ multiplex PCR, and the TCRdb table lists in-frame clones only, not all of them. The repertoire consists of hundreds of thousands of clones, with roughly 95% occurring once and the leading ten covering about 0.11%. The sequenced material came from naive CD8+ T cells sorted from blood. The origin of the receptors is a woman between 25 and 40 years old in good health.

The chain links TRBV23-1 to TRBJ2-3; D uncertain. TRBV23-1 belongs to the ORF category, with a function that is uncertain. Between the trimmed V and J ends, which lost 4 bases and 2 bases, there was a span of 10 bases. CDR3 length: 14 amino acids. The CDR3 DNA reads TGCGCCAGCAGTCGCGGCGTGTACACAGATACGCAGTATTTT. Translation: CASSRGVYTDTQYF.

This clone was found once. V usage is TRBV28 and J usage is TRBJ1-1, with 8 bases that match TRBD1. The V and J ends lost 1 base and 5 bases, in that order; junction bases with no gene match: 3. The CDR3 is 14 amino acids. CDR1 and CDR2 (germline): MDHEN, SYDVKM. The CDR3 DNA sequence: TGTGCCAGCAGTTTATTCAGGGGGCATACTGAAGCTTTCTTT. Its protein is CASSLFRGHTEAFF.

The chain employs TRBV28 and TRBJ2-2, with TRBD1 identical over 9 bases. This CDR3 spans 18 amino acids. The V segment lost 6 bases and the J segment 7 bases; nucleotides outside the gene matches: 18. The germline gives CDR1 MDHEN, CDR2 SYDVKM. Here the CDR3 reads CASRTIVRDRVENGELFF. DNA of the CDR3: TGTGCCAGCAGAACCATCGTCCGGGACAGGGTTGAGAACGGGGAGCTGTTTTTT.

The chain joins TRBV25-1 to TRBJ2-1; D ambiguous. CDR3 length: 12 amino acids. Trimming cost V 4 bases and J 5 bases, with 6 bases left between them. The germline gives CDR1 MGHDK, CDR2 SYGVNS. The CDR3 region is CASSAGNNEQFF. In DNA, the CDR3 is TGTGCCAGCAGTGCCGGTAACAATGAGCAGTTCTTC.

The V and J genes are TRBV7-9 and TRBJ1-2; D might be TRBD1 (6 bases). Deletions cut 5 bases from V and 5 bases from J, with 12 bases between. This CDR3 comprises 13 residues. The germline V gene encodes CDR1 SEHNR and CDR2 FQNEAQ (reference sequence). CDR3 protein: CASSQGQRYGYTF. The DNA for the CDR3 is TGTGCCAGCAGCCAGGGACAAAGATATGGCTACACCTTC. Looking up the rest from reference TRBV7-9 and TRBJ1-2 gives the full variable domain: DTGVSQNPRHKITKRGQNVTFRCDPISEHNRLYWYRQTLGQGPEFLTYFQNEAQLEKSRLLSDRFSAERPKGSFSTLEIQRTEQGDSAMYLCASSQGQRYGYTFGSGTRLTVV.

V and J are TRBV6-1 and TRBJ1-1, with D maybe TRBD1 (6 bases). CDR3 length: 14 residues. CDR1 is MNHNS and CDR2 is SASEGT in the germline V gene. The V and J ends lost 6 bases and 3 bases respectively, with 14 bases between them. The CDR3 sequence is CASRGAQGDTEAFF. The CDR3 DNA reads as TGTGCCAGCAGGGGAGCACAGGGTGACACTGAAGCTTTCTTT.